These 23 T cell receptor beta chains were sequenced from one sample in a study of cytomegalovirus exposure and HLA in healthy donors. Primers for the PCR totalled 60 Vbeta and 13 Jbeta. Repertoires were generated with immunoSEQ multiplex PCR, while TCRdb's copy carries only in-frame clones and drops some. The table has 110,000 to 150,000 clones, 75% seen once. What was sequenced was PBMCs. The receptor set was obtained from a man aged 40-49 years in good health and CMV-seronegative.

This clone appeared a single time. The rearrangement joins TRBV7-2 to TRBJ2-7, with 11 bases matching TRBD1. V gave up 7 bases and J gave up 2 bases; unmatched junction bases: 10. This CDR3 has 16 residues. Germline V gene data show CDR1 as SGHTA and CDR2 as FQGNSA. CDR3 region: CASTKRQGQGAYEQYF. The CDR3 DNA follows: TGTGCCAGCACCAAACGACAGGGACAGGGGGCCTACGAGCAGTACTTC. The full variable domain, rest sourced from reference TRBV7-2 and TRBJ2-7, is GAGVSQSPSNKVTEKGKDVELRCDPISGHTALYWYRQSLGQGLEFLIYFQGNSAPDKSGLPSDRFSAERTGGSVSTLTIQRTQQEDSAVYLCASTKRQGQGAYEQYFGPGTRLTVT.

The genes are TRBV28 and TRBJ1-3; D is unresolved. CDR3 length: 16 residues. Per the germline V gene, CDR1 is MDHEN and CDR2 is SYDVKM. Trimming removed 5 bases from V and 3 bases from J, with 17 bases in between. The CDR3 DNA reads TGTGCCAGCAGTACTTACACGGGAGGCCTTGGAAACACCATATATTTT. It is translated as CASSTYTGGLGNTIYF.

The genes are TRBV7-8 and TRBJ2-7, with D possibly being TRBD2 (5 bases). Germline V gives CDR1 SGHVS, CDR2 FQNEAQ. This CDR3 is built from 16 residues. The V end was cut by 3 bases, the J end by 0 bases, with 15 bases between. CDR3 in amino acids: CASSFGGVSSSYEQYF. Here the CDR3 DNA reads TGTGCCAGCAGCTTCGGAGGAGTCAGTAGCTCCTACGAGCAGTACTTC.

The chain employs TRBV27 and TRBJ2-7; TRBD1 agrees at 8 bases. The CDR3 runs to 14 residues. Germline V gene lookup returns CDR1 MNHEY and CDR2 SMNVEV (reference sequence). V lost 5 bases and J lost 3; bases outside the gene matches: 6. Here the CDR3 reads CASSPVDRGYEQYF. CDR3 in DNA: TGTGCCAGCAGTCCCGTTGACAGGGGCTACGAGCAGTACTTC.

The genes are TRBV7-2 and TRBJ1-5; no clear D. The CDR3 is made up of 13 amino acids. Germline V gene data show CDR1 as SGHTA and CDR2 as FQGNSA. Trimming removed 2 bases from V and 5 bases from J, with 7 bases in between. DNA of the CDR3: TGTGCCAGCAGCTTAACAGATGATCAGCCCCAGCATTTT. Translation gives CASSLTDDQPQHF.

Only one count was recorded for this clone. The V and J genes are TRBV7-7 and TRBJ2-2, with no clear D. There are 16 residues in the CDR3. Looked up from germline, CDR1 is SSHAT and CDR2 is FNYEAQ (reference sequence). V was pared by 2 bases and J by 4 bases, with 14 bases between. This CDR3 is CASSLSVQTLTGELFF. The CDR3 nucleotides read TGTGCCAGCAGCTTATCGGTTCAGACTCTCACCGGGGAGCTGTTTTTT.

V and J are TRBV9 and TRBJ1-2; a weak D match, TRBD1 (5 bases). Trimming took 0 bases from V and 5 from J, leaving 14 bases between them. This CDR3 comprises 15 residues. Germline V gene lookup returns CDR1 SGDLS and CDR2 YYNGEE. CDR3 loop: CASSVGTIDTYGYTF. The CDR3 DNA reads TGTGCCAGCAGCGTAGGGACAATTGATACTTATGGCTACACCTTC. Full variable domain (outside the CDR3, taken from reference TRBV9 and TRBJ1-2): DSGVTQTPKHLITATGQRVTLRCSPRSGDLSVYWYQQSLDQGLQFLIQYYNGEERAKGNILERFSAQQFPDLHSELNLSSLELGDSALYFCASSVGTIDTYGYTFGSGTRLTVV.

This sequence joins TRBV7-9 and TRBJ2-5; tentatively, D is TRBD2 (6 bases). Germline V gene data show CDR1 as SEHNR and CDR2 as FQNEAQ (reference sequence). Trimming stripped 4 bases from V and 7 bases from J, with 19 bases between. The CDR3 loop spans 15 amino acids. The CDR3 region has the DNA TGTGCCAGCAGCTCCGGGGGACTCCCCACAGGGACCCAGTACTTC. This sequence encodes CASSSGGLPTGTQYF.

This chain joins TRBV5-1 and TRBJ2-2; D is possibly TRBD1 (5 bases). V gave up 0 bases and J gave up 4 bases, with 13 bases separating them. Germline loops: CDR1 SGHRS, CDR2 YFSETQ. This CDR3 has 16 amino acids. CDR3 sequence (DNA): TGCGCCAGCAGCTTGGACCCAAAGGGGCGCACCGGGGAGCTGTTTTTT. This translates into CASSLDPKGRTGELFF.

The chain links TRBV29-1 to TRBJ2-5; D is perhaps TRBD2 (5 bases). The end of the DNA aligns better with TRBJ2-7, so the J call may be wrong. The germline gives CDR1 SQVTM, CDR2 ANQGSEA. The CDR3 has 12 amino acids. CDR3 protein: CSVVDGDYEQYF. CDR3 in DNA: TGCAGCGTTGTGGACGGGGACTACGAGCAGTACTTC.

V usage is TRBV18 and J usage is TRBJ1-6, with 7 bases aligning to TRBD1. With 3 bases clipped from V and 3 bases from J, the junction kept 5 bases outside the gene matches. Germline assignment: CDR1 KGHSH and CDR2 LQKENI. The CDR3 runs to 16 residues. In DNA form, the CDR3 reads TGTGCCAGCTCACCGCCGTCAGGGGGCTATAATTCACCCCTCCACTTT. This gives the protein CASSPPSGGYNSPLHF.

This clone came up once. The chain employs TRBV4-1 and TRBJ2-6, with D tentatively TRBD1 (5 bases). Trimming stripped 6 bases from V and 0 bases from J, with 6 bases between. This CDR3 is built from 14 residues. Germline lookup yields CDR1 MGHRA and CDR2 YSYEKL. The chain's CDR3 is CASRTGSGANVLTF. The CDR3 nucleotides read TGCGCCAGCAGAACAGGCTCTGGGGCCAACGTCCTGACTTTC.

This clone was counted between two and nine times. CDR3 in amino acids: CASSQTEGLSYGYTF. The DNA for the CDR3 is TGCGCCAGCAGCCAGACAGAGGGACTCAGCTATGGCTACACCTTC. The chain carries TRBV4-1 and TRBJ1-2; weak D call: TRBD1 (5 bases). In germline, CDR1 is MGHRA, CDR2 YSYEKL. Trimming removed 3 bases at V and 4 bases at J, with 15 bases between. The CDR3 is 15 residues long.

This clone appeared a few times. The junction departs from the called germline gene at one end, perhaps through a read error. The chain carries TRBV5-1 and TRBJ2-2; D gene uncertain. CDR1 and CDR2 (germline): SGHRS, YFSETQ. The CDR3 covers 14 residues. CDR3 sequence: CASFDKDNNGELFF. Here the CDR3 DNA reads TGCGCCAGCTTTGACAAGGATAACAACGGGGAGCTGTTTTTT.

This rearrangement joins TRBV28 to TRBJ2-5; possible D gene TRBD2, 6 bases. Trimming stripped 3 bases from V and 11 bases from J, with 19 bases between. The CDR3 is made up of 14 amino acids. From germline, CDR1 is MDHEN and CDR2 SYDVKM. CDR3 bases: TGTGCCAGCAGTTTGATTGGGGGGTCGGGTGAGCAGTACTTC. Its protein is CASSLIGGSGEQYF.

V gene TRBV6-6 combines with J gene TRBJ1-2, with a possible D match to TRBD1 (6 bases). There are 12 residues in the CDR3. CDR1 is MNHNY and CDR2 is SVGAGI in the germline V gene (reference sequence). Trimming stripped 8 bases from V and 4 bases from J, with 11 bases between. The CDR3 region is CASGGQAYGYTF. As DNA, the CDR3 is TGTGCCAGCGGGGGCCAGGCCTATGGCTACACCTTC.

This clone turned up a few times. The V call is TRBV7-3, the J call TRBJ2-5; 9 positions agree with TRBD1. The CDR3 extends over 17 amino acids. Germline V CDR1 and CDR2: SGHTA, FQGTGA. Unmatched junction bases numbered 14, after V lost 4 bases and J lost 5 bases. Here the CDR3 DNA reads TGTGCCAGCAGCTCGGACCGGGACAGGGTAGGAGGGGAGACCCAGTACTTC. Translated: CASSSDRDRVGGETQYF.

The rearrangement links TRBV10-3 to TRBJ1-5, with TRBD1 as a possible D gene (5 bases). This CDR3 is built from 14 residues. The germline CDR1 and CDR2 sequences are ENHRY and SYGVKD. Trimming removed 8 bases at V and 1 base at J, with 12 bases between. This CDR3 is CAIARGISNQPQHF. Here the CDR3 DNA reads TGTGCCATCGCCCGGGGGATAAGCAATCAGCCCCAGCATTTT.

The chain uses TRBV7-2 and TRBJ2-7; possible D gene TRBD1, 5 bases. The germline V gene has CDR1 SGHTA and CDR2 FQGNSA. V lost 5 bases and J lost 6, with 14 bases in between. The CDR3 totals 13 residues. The CDR3 protein is CASSPMQGSEQYF. Here the CDR3 DNA reads TGTGCCAGCAGCCCTATGCAGGGAAGCGAGCAGTACTTC.

V and J are TRBV30 and TRBJ2-1; D unresolved. The V gene lost 2 bases and the J gene lost 9 bases, with 8 bases spanning the gap. This CDR3 contains 11 residues. Germline CDR1 GTSNPN, CDR2 SVGIG (reference sequence). The CDR3 DNA reads as TGTGCCTGGAGTCGGGTAGGTGAGCAGTTCTTC. It encodes CAWSRVGEQFF.

The rearrangement uses TRBV6-5 and TRBJ1-1; 8 nucleotides align to TRBD1. Per the germline V gene, CDR1 is MNHEY and CDR2 is SVGAGI. Trimming cost V 10 bases and J 1 base; bases outside gene matches: 11. This CDR3 contains 15 residues. CDR3 sequence reads: CANSGTGLANTEAFF. CDR3 DNA: TGTGCCAATTCCGGGACAGGCCTCGCGAACACTGAAGCTTTCTTT.

The rearrangement links TRBV4-1 to TRBJ1-1; TRBD1 aligns across 9 bases. J was trimmed by 8 bases and V by 1 base; bases with no gene match: 11. The CDR3 is made up of 16 amino acids. CDR1 MGHRA and CDR2 YSYEKL come from the germline V gene. The CDR3 reads CASSQGPTTGGVEAFF. DNA of the CDR3: TGCGCCAGCAGCCAAGGTCCCACGACAGGGGGGGTAGAAGCTTTCTTT.

Turning to this clone: The sample carries other DNA sequences with the same CDR3. The V gene is TRBV11-2, the J gene TRBJ1-6; no clear D. The CDR3 spans 13 residues. Germline-derived CDR1 and CDR2 are SGHAT and FQNNGV. Trimming shortened V by 0 bases and J by 7 bases, and 4 bases separated the two germline ends. The CDR3 DNA reads as TGTGCCAGCAGCTTAGATCTCAATTCACCCCTCCACTTT. Its translation: CASSLDLNSPLHF.